What follows describes a single T cell receptor beta chain. The sample belongs to a study of blood T cell repertoires in COVID-19. In the original analysis: Cell counts per sample came from amplifying reference gene primers. Some clones are missing from TCRdb's copy, which holds only in-frame ones; the method was immunoSEQ multiplex PCR. V, J and clone size are those of that table, while D and trimming were read from the DNA. The sample records about 160,000 clones, 70% to 90% being singletons. CDR1 SGHAT and CDR2 FQNNGV come from the germline V gene. V gave up 3 bases and J gave up 7 bases, with 12 bases separating them. The CDR3 is made up of 13 amino acids.

Sequencing was carried out using peripheral blood. This sequence originates from a woman in her forties or fifties with COVID-19, enrolled during active disease. V is TRBV11-2 and J is TRBJ1-1; D not resolved. The CDR3 loop reads CASSFLGRGEAFF. The CDR3 DNA sequence: TGTGCCAGCAGCTTTCTCGGGCGGGGTGAAGCTTTCTTT.